These T cell receptor beta chains were read from a single sample in a study of T cells in Graves' hyperthyroidism and ophthalmopathy. One entry per CDR3 protein, called by TCRdb with MiXCR from the multiplex PCR reads. In the table there are a few hundred thousand distinct CDR3 sequences, around 16% of which are singletons. The sample comprised blood. These receptors all stem from a woman aged 40 to 55 with Graves' ophthalmopathy. Each CDR3 is given with its conserved first and last residue. The order of the fields is V gene, J gene, CDR3 protein.

V: TRBV28; J: TRBJ2-7; CDR3: CASRPPLGLIYEQYF
V: TRBV28; J: TRBJ2-2; CDR3: CASREPTGELFF
V: TRBV18; J: TRBJ2-4; CDR3: CASSPSELAKNIQYF
V: TRBV7-6; J: TRBJ2-1; CDR3: CASSQGRGLYEQFF
V: TRBV3-1; J: TRBJ1-3; CDR3: CANSQRTGNTIYF
V: TRBV12-3/TRBV12-4; J: TRBJ2-1; CDR3: CASSYAYTAGRGNEQFF
V: TRBV9; J: TRBJ2-5; CDR3: CASSPRGLRVGQETQYF
V: TRBV7-3; J: TRBJ2-1; CDR3: CASSKLAGGPSNEQFF
V: TRBV3-1; J: TRBJ2-7; CDR3: CASSHFPGGGADEQYF
V: TRBV19; J: TRBJ2-1; CDR3: CASRGSGSLYNEQFF
V: TRBV20-1; J: TRBJ2-3; CDR3: CSARDPLLTSGSGDTQYF
V: TRBV11-2; J: TRBJ2-7; CDR3: CASSLEAGREQYF
V: TRBV3-1; J: TRBJ1-2; CDR3: CASSQGPANYGYTF
V: TRBV18; J: TRBJ2-5; CDR3: CASSPKDRTGQETQYF
V: TRBV20-1; J: TRBJ2-5; CDR3: CSARDRETQYF
V: TRBV18; J: TRBJ2-2; CDR3: CASSRKGLADTGELFF
V: TRBV9; J: TRBJ2-3; CDR3: CASSTTGGNTQYF
V: TRBV6-1; J: TRBJ2-3; CDR3: CARTSAGATDTQYF
V: TRBV27; J: TRBJ1-5; CDR3: CASSWGPDQPQHF